This T cell receptor (beta chain) was documented in a study of cytotoxic CD8 clonotypes in ibrutinib-treated CLL. As to this clone: Its specificity is unknown.

Notes on the study in general: Treatment left the uncommon public clonotypes either contracted or stable in frequency.

Assay used: immunoSEQ multiplex PCR; TCRdb lists only in-frame clones, some missing. In the table there are 150,000 or so clones, about 84% of which are singletons. The TCR comes from a human donor with chronic lymphocytic leukemia. Sequenced material: PBMCs, taken after 36 months of ibrutinib treatment.

The CDR3 is CASSPPTGATGEQYF. DNA for the CDR3: TGTGCCAGCTCACCACCGACAGGGGCCACTGGCGAGCAGTACTTC. The chain uses TRBV18 and TRBJ2-7, with 8 bases aligning to TRBD1. The CDR3 is 15 residues long. With V trimmed by 0 bases and J by 6 bases, 7 bases remained unmatched. Germline V gene lookup returns CDR1 KGHSH and CDR2 LQKENI.